This T cell receptor (beta chain) was profiled in a study of blood T cell repertoires in COVID-19. The protocol was immunoSEQ multiplex PCR, while the TCRdb copy is restricted to in-frame clones and leaves out a portion. The repertoire holds 130,000 to 150,000 clones, with approximately 86% as singletons. The CDR3 is made up of 12 amino acids. CDR1 is SNHLY and CDR2 is FYNNEI in the germline V gene. Between the trimmed V and J ends, which lost 6 bases and 8 bases, there was a span of 8 bases. Sequenced material: PBMCs or T cells enriched from blood (not recorded which). The V call is TRBV2, the J call TRBJ1-6; the D is unclear. The clonotype originates from a woman aged 40 to 50 who had been exposed to COVID-19. This CDR3 is CASREQYSPLHF. The DNA for the CDR3 is TGTGCCAGCAGGGAACAGTATTCACCCCTCCACTTT.